These 9 T cell receptor beta chains were sequenced from one sample in a study of T cell responses to AZD1222 COVID-19 vaccine. Repertoires were generated with immunoSEQ multiplex PCR, while TCRdb's copy carries only in-frame clones and drops some. The data show around 110,000 clones, with approximately 93% seen just once and 2.9% held by the top ten. Sequencing used peripheral blood, obtained on day 0 of AZD1222 vaccination. Receptors were obtained from an adult in good health.

This clone has just one count. V gene TRBV5-1 combines with J gene TRBJ1-1; D may be TRBD1 (5 bases). CDR3 length: 14 residues. Trimming removed 2 bases at V and 1 base at J, with 9 bases between. In germline, CDR1 is SGHRS, CDR2 YFSETQ. The CDR3 sequence is CASSFTTANTEAFF. The CDR3 nucleotides are TGCGCCAGCAGCTTCACGACAGCGAACACTGAAGCTTTCTTT.

The chain is built from TRBV18 and TRBJ2-1; 8 nucleotides match TRBD2. Germline CDR1 KGHSH, CDR2 LQKENI. Trimming at V came to 3 bases and at J to 5 bases, leaving 6 bases not matched to a gene. The CDR3 is made up of 15 amino acids. The CDR3 reads CASSPSGKGDNEQFF. CDR3 bases: TGTGCCAGCTCACCTAGCGGGAAGGGGGACAATGAGCAGTTCTTC.

The J gene is TRBJ1-5, the V gene TRBV28, with 8 bases fitting TRBD1. Germline CDR1 MDHEN, CDR2 SYDVKM. This CDR3 has 14 residues. V shed 4 bases and J 7 bases; nucleotides not matched to a gene: 6. In DNA form, the CDR3 reads TGTGCCAGCAGTTCCGGACAGGGTGGCCAGCCCCAGCATTTT. As protein: CASSSGQGGQPQHF.

V is TRBV6-2 or TRBV6-3 and J is TRBJ1-6; D is unclear. Trimming pared 3 bases from V and 5 bases from J, leaving 11 bases between. This CDR3 has 15 amino acids. Germline V gene lookup returns CDR1 MNHEY and CDR2 SVGEGT. The CDR3 sequence: CASSYSVVDNSPLHF. CDR3 nucleotide sequence: TGTGCCAGCAGTTATTCGGTAGTTGATAATTCACCCCTCCACTTT.

The rearrangement links TRBV6-5 to TRBJ1-6; tentatively, D is TRBD1 (6 bases). The ends were cut back, 8 bases at V and 7 bases at J, with 15 bases in the middle. CDR3 length equals 14 residues. CDR1 is MNHEY and CDR2 is SVGAGI in the germline V gene. The CDR3 is CASGQGHSNSPLHF. CDR3 nucleotides: TGTGCCAGCGGCCAGGGACACTCGAATTCACCCCTCCACTTT.

In DNA form, the CDR3 reads TGCGCCAGCAGCTTCGGACGGGCCCCAAAGGAGACCCAGTACTTC. It yields the protein CASSFGRAPKETQYF. The rearrangement uses TRBV5-1 and TRBJ2-5; D is undetermined. Germline assignment: CDR1 SGHRS and CDR2 YFSETQ. Trimming pared 2 bases from V and 5 bases from J, leaving 16 bases between. The CDR3 length is 15 residues.

The count of this clone is one. The gene calls are TRBV11-2 and TRBJ2-1; 9 nucleotides align to TRBD2. Trimming took 3 bases from V and 7 from J; bases not matched to a gene: 7. This CDR3 has 15 residues. Germline CDR1 reads SGHAT; CDR2 reads FQNNGV. The CDR3 sequence is CASSFELAGFNEQFF. In DNA, the CDR3 is TGTGCCAGCAGCTTTGAGCTAGCGGGGTTTAATGAGCAGTTCTTC.

This rearrangement joins TRBV11-2 to TRBJ1-1; D uncertain. This CDR3 contains 12 residues. V was pared by 9 bases and J by 3 bases, with 11 bases between. Per germline, CDR1 SGHAT and CDR2 FQNNGV. The CDR3 loop reads CASRAVYTEAFF. The CDR3 bases are TGTGCCAGTCGGGCAGTCTACACTGAAGCTTTCTTT.

The J gene is TRBJ2-7, the V gene TRBV12-3 or TRBV12-4; D uncertain. V lost 5 bases and J 3 bases, leaving 8 bases between the germline ends. There are 12 residues in the CDR3. The CDR3 region has the DNA TGTGCCAGCAGTGTTAGAAACTACGAGCAGTACTTC. It yields the protein CASSVRNYEQYF.